These 5 T cell receptor beta chains originate from one sample sequenced in a study of human thymus T cells. In corrective heart surgery, resections were taken, and these provided the thymus tissue. Clones were read by immunoSEQ multiplex PCR, and TCRdb kept only the in-frame ones, dropping some. The sample lists tens of thousands of clones; over 85% were seen once. Sequencing was done on a sample of thymus tissue. The receptors were gathered from a girl less than two years old with a congenital heart defect but otherwise immunologically healthy.

V is TRBV30 and J is TRBJ2-1; maybe TRBD2 (5 bases). CDR1 GTSNPN and CDR2 SVGIG come from the germline V gene (reference sequence). This CDR3 spans 15 amino acids. Between the trimmed V and J ends, which lost 1 base and 5 bases, there was a span of 15 bases. CDR3 residues: CAWSAIPSGDNEQFF. Written as DNA, the CDR3 is TGTGCCTGGAGTGCAATCCCCTCCGGGGACAATGAGCAGTTCTTC.

CDR3 region: CASSYLNRGYKNTEAFF. The DNA for the CDR3 is TGCGCCAGCAGCTACTTAAACAGGGGATACAAGAACACTGAAGCTTTCTTT. V gene TRBV5-1 combines with J gene TRBJ1-1; 7 bases are a match to TRBD1. Trimming at V came to 3 bases and at J to 1 base, leaving 12 bases not matched to a gene. Germline CDR1 is SGHRS and CDR2 is YFSETQ. The CDR3 loop spans 17 amino acids.

The chain combines TRBV23-1 with TRBJ1-5; 9 bases map to TRBD1. TRBV23-1 has ORF status, its function being uncertain. The V and J ends lost 8 bases and 3 bases, in that order; junction bases with no gene match: 5. CDR3 size: 14 residues. Here the CDR3 reads CASGRDRDNQPQHF. CDR3 in DNA: TGCGCCAGCGGCCGGGACAGGGACAATCAGCCCCAGCATTTT.

The chain links TRBV4-1 to TRBJ1-2; TRBD1 matches 7 bases. Germline assignment: CDR1 MGHRA and CDR2 YSYEKL. This CDR3 has 16 residues. Losses at the gene ends were 4 bases for V and 3 bases for J; bases not matched to a gene: 11. CDR3 sequence: CASSPPGQIHHYGYTF. The CDR3 DNA follows: TGCGCCAGCAGCCCCCCGGGACAGATACACCACTATGGCTACACCTTC.

The chain joins TRBV11-3 to TRBJ2-1; TRBD2 matches 7 bases. Germline trimming cut 2 bases from V and 10 bases from J; bases unmatched to any gene: 14. The germline CDR1 and CDR2 sequences are SGHNT and YENEEA. There are 16 residues in the CDR3. In DNA, the CDR3 is TGTGCCAGCAGCTTACCTGATCGGGCGGGAGAAGGAGAGCAGTTCTTC. Amino acids: CASSLPDRAGEGEQFF. Full variable domain (missing parts from reference TRBV11-3 and TRBJ2-1): EAGVVQSPRYKIIEKKQPVAFWCNPISGHNTLYWYLQNLGQGPELLIRYENEEAVDDSQLPKDRFSAERLKGVDSTLKIQPAELGDSAVYLCASSLPDRAGEGEQFFGPGTRLTVL.